These T cell receptor beta chains were read from a single sample in a study of technical replicates of blood from a few donors. Some clones are missing from TCRdb's copy, which holds only in-frame ones; the method was immunoSEQ multiplex PCR. The table lists tens of thousands of clones, about 95% of them singletons, with roughly 0.28% in the top ten. Source material: T cells isolated from PBMCs. The receptors stem from a human donor in good health. Both conserved end residues are part of each CDR3. The D gene is left open where the match is weak. Not all rows give a size; the values are once, few, many and, for expanded clones, a class.

D gene | clone size | J gene | V gene | CDR3 DNA | CDR3 protein
. | . | TRBJ2-5 | TRBV27 | TGTGCCAGCAGTTTAGGGAGTATAGAGACCCAGTACTTC | CASSLGSIETQYF
. | . | TRBJ1-5 | TRBV18 | TGTGCCAGCTCACCTTCGACAGGCGAAGGCAATCAGCCCCAGCATTTT | CASSPSTGEGNQPQHF
. | . | TRBJ2-1 | TRBV6-5 | TGTGCCAGCAGACGACAGTTGAGCTCCTACAATGAGCAGTTCTTC | CASRRQLSSYNEQFF
. | . | TRBJ1-5 | TRBV28 | TGTGCCAGCGGAACAGGGTCGGAGAGCAATCAGCCCCAGCATTTT | CASGTGSESNQPQHF
. | . | TRBJ1-2 | TRBV15 | TGTGCCACCAGCAGAGATGGGACATTTTATGGCTACACCTTC | CATSRDGTFYGYTF
. | . | TRBJ2-7 | TRBV11-3 | TGTGCCAGCAGCTTATCGGGACATCCTTACGAGCAGTACTTC | CASSLSGHPYEQYF
TRBD1 | . | TRBJ2-5 | TRBV15 | TGTGCCACCAGCAGTGGGGACAGGGTAATGACAGAGACCCAGTACTTC | CATSSGDRVMTETQYF
TRBD2 | . | TRBJ2-7 | TRBV18 | TGTGCCAGCTCACCACTCCAGACTAGCGGAGACACCTACGAGCAGTACTTC | CASSPLQTSGDTYEQYF
. | medium-sized | TRBJ2-4 | TRBV20-1 | TGCAGTGCTAGTGTTGCGAACATTCAGTACTTC | CSASVANIQYF
TRBD1 | . | TRBJ2-5 | TRBV27 | TGTGCCAGTAGGGACAGGGCTAGAGAGACCCAGTACTTC | CASRDRARETQYF
TRBD1 | . | TRBJ1-3 | TRBV27 | TGTGCCAGCAGTTTAGGTTGGACAGGGGAGAGAGGCTACTCTGGAAACACCATATATTTT | CASSLGWTGERGYSGNTIYF
. | . | TRBJ2-1 | TRBV6-5 | TGTGCCAGCAGTTGGAGGATGTACAATGAGCAGTTCTTC | CASSWRMYNEQFF
. | . | TRBJ1-1 | TRBV30 | TGTGCCTGGAGTGTCCGGGGATTGAACACTGAAGCTTTCTTT | CAWSVRGLNTEAFF
TRBD1 | . | TRBJ2-1 | TRBV2 | TGTGCCAGCAGTGAACAGGGACAGGGGTACAATGAGCAGTTCTTC | CASSEQGQGYNEQFF
TRBD1 | once | TRBJ1-5 | TRBV4-1 | TGCGCCAGCAGCCATATAGGGGTCGGGACAGTCAATCAGCCCCAGCATTTT | CASSHIGVGTVNQPQHF
. | once | TRBJ1-1 | TRBV6-5 | TGTGCCAGCAGAGATAACAGGAAAGCTTTCTTT | CASRDNRKAFF
TRBD1 | once | TRBJ1-1 | TRBV7-6 | TGTGCCAGCAGCCCGGGGACAGGGTCAGGCACTGAAGCTTTCTTT | CASSPGTGSGTEAFF
TRBD2 | . | TRBJ2-7 | TRBV5-1 | TGCGCCAGCAGCTTTACGACTAGCGGGAGGACTTCCTACGAGCAGTACTTC | CASSFTTSGRTSYEQYF
. | . | TRBJ2-7 | TRBV4-1 | TGCGCCAGCAGCCAATCTCTGAGCTCCTACGAGCAGTACTTC | CASSQSLSSYEQYF
. | . | TRBJ2-5 | TRBV27 | TGTGCCAGCAGTTTAGCCGGCGACAGTACTCAAGAGACCCAGTACTTC | CASSLAGDSTQETQYF
. | . | TRBJ1-1 | TRBV6-5 | TGTGCCAGCACGGGACTACGAAACACTGAAGCTTTCTTT | CASTGLRNTEAFF
TRBD2 | once | TRBJ2-3 | TRBV9 | TGTGCCAGCAGCGGAGGACTAGCGGTCTCAGATACGCAGTATTTT | CASSGGLAVSDTQYF
. | once | TRBJ2-1 | TRBV29-1 | TGCAGCGTTGAACCAGGGGACACCTACAATGAGCAGTTCTTC | CSVEPGDTYNEQFF
. | once | TRBJ1-4 | TRBV7-9 | TGTGCCAGCAGCTCGTTGACCCGGGAAGCAACTAATGAAAAACTGTTTTTT | CASSSLTREATNEKLFF
. | . | TRBJ1-1 | TRBV7-9 | TGTGCCAGCGGGCAGAGGGGGTCCGAAGCTTTCTTT | CASGQRGSEAFF
TRBD1 | . | TRBJ2-4 | TRBV18 | TGTGCCAGCTCACCACCGGGACAGGGATGGGGTAACCCAAGGGTCATTCAGTACTTC | CASSPPGQGWGNPRVIQYF
. | once | TRBJ1-1 | TRBV5-1 | TGCGCCAGCAGCCCAGACAGCTCTAACACTGAAGCTTTCTTT | CASSPDSSNTEAFF
TRBD1 | . | TRBJ2-2 | TRBV12-5 | TGTGCTAGTGGTTTAGGGACAGGAGCCGGGGAGCTGTTTTTT | CASGLGTGAGELFF
TRBD1 | . | TRBJ2-3 | TRBV28 | TGTGCCAGCAGTATCGGGACAGGGGGCACAGATACGCAGTATTTT | CASSIGTGGTDTQYF
. | . | TRBJ2-2 | TRBV18 | TGTGCCAGCTCCCCTCGGACGCCGGGGGACGGGGAGCTGTTTTTT | CASSPRTPGDGELFF
TRBD1 | . | TRBJ1-4 | TRBV11-2 | TGTGCCAGCGCTACTGACAGGGTTAATGAAAAACTGTTTTTT | CASATDRVNEKLFF
. | . | TRBJ2-1 | TRBV12-5 | TGTGCTAGTGGTTTGACAACAAGCGGAGAGGATGAGCAGTTCTTC | CASGLTTSGEDEQFF
. | few | TRBJ2-3 | TRBV6-5 | TGTGCCAGCAGATCGGAACTCGGGACAGATACGCAGTATTTT | CASRSELGTDTQYF
. | . | TRBJ2-7 | TRBV5-5 | TGTGCCAGCAGCTTACGGCCCGGCTGGAGCTCTGGCGAGCAGTACTTC | CASSLRPGWSSGEQYF
. | . | TRBJ1-1 | TRBV28 | TGTGCCAGCAGTCTCGGAATCACAGGGAACACTGAAGCTTTCTTT | CASSLGITGNTEAFF
. | . | TRBJ1-2 | TRBV29-1 | TGCAGCGTTGAAGATGGGGGGTTCAACTATGGCTACACCTTC | CSVEDGGFNYGYTF
. | . | TRBJ1-5 | TRBV5-8 | TGTGCCAGCAGCTTAATCGGCAATCAGCCCCAGCATTTT | CASSLIGNQPQHF